The rows below give T cell receptor beta chains drawn from one sample of a study of T cells in Graves' hyperthyroidism and ophthalmopathy. MiXCR, run by TCRdb on the multiplex PCR reads, gives a single entry per CDR3 protein. The table lists hundreds of thousands of distinct CDR3 sequences, around 22% of them singletons, with 11% in the top ten. The source material was blood. These receptors all come from a woman under 40 with Graves' ophthalmopathy. Both conserved end residues are part of each CDR3. A D gene is named only where the DNA matches it firmly. Clone sizes are given selectively: once, few, many, or a class where the clone is expanded.

j_call v_call d_call clone_size cdr3_aa cdr3_nt
TRBJ2-2 TRBV12-5 TRBD1 few CASGRNSGTGGLAGELFF TGTGCTAGTGGTAGGAACTCCGGGACAGGAGGCCTCGCCGGGGAGCTGTTTTTT
TRBJ1-5 TRBV6-1 NA many CASRDFSNQPQHF TGTGCCAGCAGGGACTTTAGCAATCAGCCCCAGCATTTT
TRBJ1-2 TRBV12-3/TRBV12-4 NA NA CASSLKGMGSAMDGYTF TGTGCCAGCAGTTTGAAGGGGATGGGGTCAGCCATGGATGGCTACACCTTC
TRBJ2-7 TRBV20-1 NA many CNLGQGLAEQYF TGCAACTTGGGGCAGGGTTTGGCCGAGCAGTACTTC
TRBJ1-6 TRBV7-3 NA few CASSLTVRGNSPLHF TGTGCCAGCAGCTTAACCGTCCGCGGGAATTCACCCCTCCACTTT
TRBJ2-3 TRBV11-3 TRBD2 many CASSLVSGGPPDTQYF TGTGCCAGCAGCTTAGTGTCGGGGGGGCCCCCAGATACGCAGTATTTT
TRBJ1-2 TRBV20-1 NA NA CSVPTDGTTNYGYTF TGCAGTGTCCCGACGGATGGGACAACTAACTATGGCTACACCTTC
TRBJ2-2 TRBV20-1 NA many CSARETGTKVGELFF TGCAGTGCTAGAGAAACCGGGACAAAGGTTGGGGAGCTGTTTTTT
TRBJ1-5 TRBV6-5 NA many CASSYSYSDQPQHF TGTGCCAGCAGTTACTCGTACTCTGATCAGCCCCAGCATTTT
TRBJ2-5 TRBV20-1 TRBD2 many CSARSTSGAVETQYF TGCAGTGCTAGATCGACTAGCGGGGCTGTTGAGACCCAGTACTTC
TRBJ2-1 TRBV6-2/TRBV6-3 TRBD1 many CASSNWDRPGDEQFF TGTGCCAGCAGTAACTGGGACAGGCCTGGGGATGAGCAGTTCTTC
TRBJ1-2 TRBV6-5 NA many CASSYRSWGNYGYTF TGTGCCAGCAGTTATAGAAGCTGGGGGAACTATGGCTACACCTTC
TRBJ1-5 TRBV6-1 TRBD1 NA CASRTDRSYQPQHF TGTGCCAGCAGGACGGACAGGTCCTATCAGCCCCAGCATTTT
TRBJ2-3 TRBV19 NA many CASSIGGGATDTQYF TGTGCCAGTAGTATAGGGGGGGGGGCCACAGATACGCAGTATTTT
TRBJ1-1 TRBV27 NA many CASSPLLDTEAFF TGTGCCAGCAGCCCCCTATTGGACACTGAAGCTTTCTTT
TRBJ2-5 TRBV20-1 NA few CSARDIDLGTQYF TGCAGTGCTAGAGATATTGACCTGGGAACCCAGTACTTC
TRBJ1-2 TRBV7-9 NA NA CASRSGTEKDGYTF TGTGCCAGCAGGTCCGGGACCGAAAAAGATGGCTACACCTTC
TRBJ1-2 TRBV6-5 NA many CASSYSGGADGYTF TGTGCCAGCAGTTACTCGGGGGGGGCCGATGGCTACACCTTC
TRBJ1-1 TRBV11-2 NA NA CASSLVGGAMAEAFF TGTGCCAGCAGCTTAGTAGGAGGGGCGATGGCTGAAGCTTTCTTT
TRBJ1-1 TRBV12-3/TRBV12-4 NA NA CASRSDKNTEAFF TGTGCCAGCAGATCAGACAAGAACACTGAAGCTTTCTTT
TRBJ1-2 TRBV6-5 NA few CASSYSATADYGYTF TGTGCCAGCAGTTACTCGGCGACAGCCGACTATGGCTACACCTTC